One sample yielded the 22 T cell receptor beta chains listed below, sequenced in a study of patients and donors after allogeneic stem cell transplantation. TCRdb fed the RT-PCR reads into MiXCR, producing one record per CDR3 protein. The sample shows about 960,000 distinct CDR3 sequences, roughly 17% of them seen only once. Sequenced material: blood, either unsorted or a sorted T cell fraction (not recorded which). Every receptor here comes from a human donor who was either an allogeneic HSCT recipient or a stem cell or donor lymphocyte infusion donor (not recorded which). It is not recorded whose cells these are; they may come from a transplant donor.

This clonotype was observed a few times. V is TRBV20-1 and J is TRBJ2-3; the match to TRBD2 covers 12 bases. Trimming removed 2 bases from V and 0 bases from J; junction bases left unmatched: 15. CDR1 and CDR2 (germline): DFQATT, SNEGSKA (reference sequence). The CDR3 consists of 20 residues. The CDR3 is CSARSLRGLAGGPSTDTQYF. The CDR3 nucleotides read TGCAGTGCTAGATCACTCCGTGGGCTAGCGGGAGGGCCTAGCACAGATACGCAGTATTTT.

This clonotype is a singleton in its sample. The genes are TRBV6-5 and TRBJ2-3, with 8 nucleotides matching TRBD2. After removal of 2 bases from V and 2 bases from J, the junction contained 3 bases not matched to a gene. Germline-derived CDR1 and CDR2 are MNHEY and SVGAGI. This CDR3 comprises 15 residues. The CDR3 spells CASSYRGGTTDTQYF. In DNA form, the CDR3 reads TGTGCCAGCAGTTACCGGGGGGGGACCACAGATACGCAGTATTTT.

The CDR3 here is CASSQGDSSNEQFF. The CDR3 bases are TGTGCCAGCAGCCAAGGGGACAGCTCTAATGAGCAGTTCTTC. The chain employs TRBV4-2 and TRBJ2-1; 7 bases map to TRBD1. CDR3 length equals 14 residues. CDR1 and CDR2 from the germline V gene are LGHNA and YNFKEQ. Unmatched junction bases numbered 4, after V lost 1 base and J lost 7 bases.

This clonotype came up once. The chain combines TRBV20-1 with TRBJ2-2, with 7 bases fitting TRBD2. The CDR3 length is 18 residues. Germline CDR1 DFQATT, CDR2 SNEGSKA (reference sequence). The V gene end was trimmed by 6 bases and the J gene end by 1 base; junction bases not matched to a gene: 17. The CDR3 coding sequence is TGCAGTGCCCCGGGAGGCGGCGTTTGGGGAGAGAACACCGGGGAGCTGTTTTTT. Protein sequence: CSAPGGGVWGENTGELFF.

This clonotype has a handful of counts. The chain links TRBV10-3 to TRBJ2-1, with D hard to call. Germline-derived CDR1 and CDR2 are ENHRY and SYGVKD. Trimming left V 0 bases short and J 8 bases short, with 11 bases between. The CDR3 loop spans 14 amino acids. The DNA of the CDR3 is TGTGCCATCAGTGAGTCCTCGAGAGGCGATGAGCAGTTCTTC. Translated, it gives CAISESSRGDEQFF.

This chain uses TRBV6-1 with TRBJ2-1, with 8 nucleotides matching TRBD2. Per the germline V gene, CDR1 is MNHNS and CDR2 is SASEGT. The CDR3 extends over 15 amino acids. After removal of 7 bases from V and 5 bases from J, the junction contained 10 bases not matched to a gene. This chain's CDR3 is CASTNIRGGNNEQFF. The CDR3 DNA sequence: TGTGCCAGCACCAATATCCGGGGGGGAAACAATGAGCAGTTCTTC.

V is TRBV6-5 and J is TRBJ2-7; no definite D call. Per the germline V gene, CDR1 is MNHEY and CDR2 is SVGAGI. This CDR3 contains 15 residues. Trimming took off 2 bases at V and 6 bases at J, with 17 bases between the two ends. Here the CDR3 reads CASSYPGTNAGEQYF. CDR3 DNA: TGTGCCAGCAGTTACCCTGGTACAAACGCAGGCGAGCAGTACTTC.

This clonotype was recorded many times. The chain links TRBV12-3 or TRBV12-4 to TRBJ2-1; 12 bases align to TRBD2. V trimming: 6 bases; J trimming: 5 bases; junction bases outside the gene matches: 8. The length of the CDR3 is 16 residues. CDR3 DNA: TGTGCCAGCAGACTACGGACTAGCGGGAAAAACAATGAGCAGTTCTTC. It translates to CASRLRTSGKNNEQFF.

The chain joins TRBV4-1 to TRBJ1-5, with 9 bases fitting TRBD1. V lost 5 bases to trimming and J lost 7 bases; unmatched junction nucleotides: 9. This CDR3 has 15 residues. The germline gives CDR1 MGHRA, CDR2 YSYEKL. CDR3 sequence reads: CASSLNRGPRQPQHF. The CDR3 bases are TGCGCCAGCAGCTTAAACAGGGGGCCGAGACAGCCCCAGCATTTT.

DNA of the CDR3: TGTGCCAGCATCAAAGGTCAGGGTAGGATTGAGCAGTTCTTC. Translated: CASIKGQGRIEQFF. J is TRBJ2-1 and V is TRBV6-1, with D possibly being TRBD1 (5 bases). There are 14 residues in the CDR3. V was clipped by 7 bases and J by 9 bases, with 19 bases between them. CDR1 and CDR2 (germline): MNHNS, SASEGT.

This clonotype was observed a few times. The chain links TRBV9 to TRBJ2-7, with D tentatively TRBD1 (5 bases). Germline-derived CDR1 and CDR2 are SGDLS and YYNGEE. V dropped 4 bases and J dropped 5 bases, with 13 bases sitting between them. The length of the CDR3 is 13 residues. The DNA for the CDR3 is TGTGCCAGCAGCCCCATTGGGGCAAACGAGCAGTACTTC. It yields the protein CASSPIGANEQYF.

This chain links TRBV7-2 with TRBJ1-5; no clear D. The germline V gene encodes CDR1 SGHTA and CDR2 FQGNSA. The CDR3 is made up of 13 amino acids. The germline V and J ends were trimmed by 1 base and 6 bases, with 7 bases remaining between them. The CDR3 loop is CASSLELSQPQHF. The CDR3 bases are TGTGCCAGCAGCTTAGAGTTGTCTCAGCCCCAGCATTTT.

A few counts support this clonotype. The chain carries TRBV6-4 and TRBJ2-5, with TRBD2 identical over 11 bases. Losses at the gene ends were 5 bases for V and 5 bases for J; bases not matched to a gene: 7. Germline values: CDR1 MRHNA, CDR2 SNTAGT. The CDR3 length is 15 residues. Written as DNA, the CDR3 is TGTGCCAGCAGTATACTAGCGGGGGCTACGGAGACCCAGTACTTC. This codes for CASSILAGATETQYF.

This clonotype has only a few counts. The chain carries TRBV4-1 and TRBJ1-1; possibly TRBD1 for D (5 bases). The CDR3 is 18 residues long. V was shortened by 2 bases and J by 6 bases, with 25 bases between the two germline ends. Germline CDR1 is MGHRA and CDR2 is YSYEKL. The CDR3: CASSQPWGTVRNGAEAFF. The CDR3, as DNA: TGCGCCAGCAGCCAACCGTGGGGGACGGTTCGGAATGGCGCTGAAGCTTTCTTT.

This clonotype was counted between two and nine times. This rearrangement joins TRBV12-3 or TRBV12-4 to TRBJ2-3; TRBD2 is a possible D gene (6 bases). The V end was cut by 3 bases, the J end by 3 bases, with 16 bases between. The CDR3 is made up of 16 amino acids. CDR3 amino acids: CASSFPKPGGTDTQYF. Written as DNA, the CDR3 is TGTGCCAGCAGTTTCCCTAAGCCAGGAGGGACAGATACGCAGTATTTT.

This chain connects TRBV6-5 to TRBJ2-1, with 12 bases aligning to TRBD2. The germline V gene encodes CDR1 MNHEY and CDR2 SVGAGI. This CDR3 has 16 residues. The junction had 2 bases not matched to a gene; V was cut back by 4 bases and J by 1 base. CDR3 amino acids: CASSSSGGGSYNEQFF. For the CDR3, the DNA is TGTGCCAGCAGTTCTAGCGGGGGGGGATCCTACAATGAGCAGTTCTTC.

The chain has TRBV4-2 and TRBJ1-6; D call uncertain. V gave up 0 bases and J gave up 5 bases, with 8 bases separating them. Germline lookup yields CDR1 LGHNA and CDR2 YNFKEQ. CDR3 length: 15 residues. The CDR3 loop reads CASSQDGADNSPLHF. CDR3 coding DNA: TGTGCCAGCAGCCAAGATGGAGCCGATAATTCACCCCTCCACTTT.

The V gene is TRBV29-1, the J gene TRBJ1-1; possibly TRBD1 for D (5 bases). Per germline, CDR1 SQVTM and CDR2 ANQGSEA. V lost 5 bases to trimming and J lost 0 bases, with 13 bases between them. This CDR3 spans 14 amino acids. In DNA form, the CDR3 reads TGCAGCGTTTTAAGGCGGGGCGTGAACACTGAAGCTTTCTTT. It encodes CSVLRRGVNTEAFF.

This clonotype was detected a few times. CDR3 nucleotide sequence: TGTGCCAGCAGTTTAGCGCAAGAGGGAGGGGAGACCCAGTACTTC. It specifies CASSLAQEGGETQYF. This chain joins TRBV12-3 or TRBV12-4 and TRBJ2-5; 7 bases line up with TRBD2. CDR3 length equals 15 residues. Germline trimming cut 0 bases from V and 5 bases from J; bases unmatched to any gene: 6.

The rearrangement uses TRBV4-1 and TRBJ1-5; D ambiguous. The V end was cut by 0 bases, the J end by 7 bases, with 7 bases between. The germline V gene has CDR1 MGHRA and CDR2 YSYEKL. This CDR3 region has 13 residues. The CDR3 DNA reads TGCGCCAGCAGCCAAGATCGGGCCCAGCCCCAGCATTTT. This encodes CASSQDRAQPQHF.

The chain carries TRBV27 and TRBJ2-1; D assignment may be TRBD1 or TRBD2 (6 bases each). CDR3 size: 14 residues. V lost 5 bases, J lost 7 bases, and 15 bases lay in between. Germline V gene lookup returns CDR1 MNHEY and CDR2 SMNVEV (reference sequence). CDR3 protein: CASSGGRGWNEQFF. The CDR3, as DNA: TGTGCCAGCAGTGGGGGGCGGGGTTGGAATGAGCAGTTCTTC.

V usage is TRBV30 and J usage is TRBJ1-5; TRBD1 is a possible D gene (5 bases). With 0 bases removed from V and 7 bases from J, the gap between germline ends came to 13 bases. The CDR3 consists of 14 residues. The germline CDR1 and CDR2 sequences are GTSNPN and SVGIG (reference sequence). The DNA for the CDR3 is TGTGCCTGGAGTGTAGGGCAGGGAAGCCAGCCCCAGCATTTT. Its translation is CAWSVGQGSQPQHF. Full variable domain (rest looked up from reference TRBV30 and TRBJ1-5): SQTIHQWPATLVQPVGSPLSLECTVEGTSNPNLYWYRQAAGRGLQLLFYSVGIGQISSEVPQNLSASRPQDRQFILSSKKLLLSDSGFYLCAWSVGQGSQPQHFGDGTRLSIL.